The clone carrying this T cell receptor (beta chain) has just a few counts. Its matching antigen is unknown. Deep-level assay runs were performed. As originally analysed: Filtering differed because ImmunoSEQ produced junction-only sequences that carried no quality scores. Generated by immunoSEQ multiplex PCR, the TCRdb table keeps only in-frame clones and is missing some. V and J calls and clone size are those listed in that table; D and trimming were worked out from the DNA. The sample includes approximately 500,000 clones, almost 80% of them seen just once. The study used approximately 92 million PBMCs per unsorted sample for genomic DNA. The data were obtained in a study of shared clonotypes between healthy human individuals. Study-level findings and limits: The authors expected sequencing depth to affect clonotype sharing among donors.

This CDR3 spans 14 amino acids. CDR1 and CDR2 from the germline V gene are MGHDK and SYGVNS. V was pared by 2 bases and J by 3 bases, with 11 bases between. The receptor's source is a woman aged 40-49 years in good health. Some clones in this sample may be carry-over from other donors' samples. The V gene is TRBV25-1, the J gene TRBJ2-7; D gene ambiguous. Source material: PBMCs. The CDR3 coding sequence is TGTGCCAGCAGTGAAGGCTGGGGAATCTACGAGCAGTACTTC. Its protein is CASSEGWGIYEQYF.